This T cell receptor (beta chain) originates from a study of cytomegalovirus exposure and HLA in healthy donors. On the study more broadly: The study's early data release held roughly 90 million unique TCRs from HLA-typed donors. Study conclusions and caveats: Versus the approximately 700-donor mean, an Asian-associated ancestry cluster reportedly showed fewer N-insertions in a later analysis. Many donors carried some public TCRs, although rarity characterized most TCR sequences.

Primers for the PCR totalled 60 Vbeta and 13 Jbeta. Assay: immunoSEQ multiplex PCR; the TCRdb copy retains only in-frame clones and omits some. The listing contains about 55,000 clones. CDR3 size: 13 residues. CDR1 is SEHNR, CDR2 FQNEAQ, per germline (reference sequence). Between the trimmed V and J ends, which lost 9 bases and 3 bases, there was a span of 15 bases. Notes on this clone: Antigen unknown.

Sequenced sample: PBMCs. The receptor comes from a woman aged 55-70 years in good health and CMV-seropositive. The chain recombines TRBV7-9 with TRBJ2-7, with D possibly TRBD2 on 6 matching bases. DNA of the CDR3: TGTGCCAGTACCCGGGGAGGCTTCTACGAGCAGTACTTC. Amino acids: CASTRGGFYEQYF. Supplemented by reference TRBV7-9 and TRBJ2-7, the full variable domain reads DTGVSQNPRHKITKRGQNVTFRCDPISEHNRLYWYRQTLGQGPEFLTYFQNEAQLEKSRLLSDRFSAERPKGSFSTLEIQRTEQGDSAMYLCASTRGGFYEQYFGPGTRLTVT.